Below are 32 T cell receptor beta chains sequenced from a single sample in a study of beta chain features in type 1 diabetes. All of the isolated RNA was reverse transcribed, so expressed TCRB transcripts were sequenced. Here immunoSEQ multiplex PCR was the method, and the copy in TCRdb shows in-frame clones only, minus some. The sample has 240,000 or so clones, 68% seen once. Material: naive CD4+ T cells from blood. The source is a young man in good health.

The rearrangement joins TRBV30 to TRBJ1-2; perhaps TRBD1 as D (6 bases). V was shortened by 4 bases and J by 7 bases, with 13 bases between the two germline ends. Germline V CDR1 and CDR2: GTSNPN, SVGIG (reference sequence). The CDR3 contains 12 residues. The CDR3 reads CAWIGTPAGYTF. CDR3 nucleotide sequence: TGTGCCTGGATAGGGACACCCGCTGGCTACACCTTC.

This clone showed up just a few times. The chain is built from TRBV7-2 and TRBJ2-3; 8 bases line up with TRBD2. V shed 5 bases, J shed 0 bases, and the junction held 7 bases outside the gene matches. Germline V gives CDR1 SGHTA, CDR2 FQGNSA. The CDR3 is 16 residues long. CDR3 in DNA: TGTGCCAGCAGCCGAACTAGCGGTCTCAGCACAGATACGCAGTATTTT. This translates into CASSRTSGLSTDTQYF.

This chain links TRBV13 with TRBJ1-6; TRBD1 aligns across 8 bases. V shed 4 bases, J shed 10 bases, and the junction held 6 bases outside the gene matches. The CDR3 is 14 residues long. Germline-derived CDR1 and CDR2 are PRHDT and FYEKMQ (reference sequence). The CDR3: CASSSGQGPSPLHF. As DNA, the CDR3 is TGTGCCAGCAGCTCCGGACAGGGCCCCTCACCCCTCCACTTT. The full variable domain, rest sourced from reference TRBV13 and TRBJ1-6, is AAGVIQSPRHLIKEKRETATLKCYPIPRHDTVYWYQQGPGQDPQFLISFYEKMQSDKGSIPDRFSAQQFSDYHSELNMSSLELGDSALYFCASSSGQGPSPLHFGNGTRLTVT.

This clone occurred a few times. A read error may produce the germline difference seen at one junction end. This chain joins TRBV25-1 and TRBJ1-5; weak D call: TRBD1 (5 bases). There are 14 residues in the CDR3. CDR1 and CDR2 (germline): MGHDK, SYGVNS. The CDR3: CASSDQGSSQPQHF. The CDR3 DNA is TGTGCCAGCAGTGATCAGGGAAGCAGTCAGCCCCAGCATTTT.

This clone has more than one count but fewer than ten. The chain couples TRBV30 to TRBJ2-1, with a tentative D call TRBD1 (7 bases). Trimming removed 6 bases at V and 6 bases at J, with 21 bases between. Looked up from germline, CDR1 is GTSNPN and CDR2 is SVGIG (reference sequence). This CDR3 contains 15 residues. CDR3 sequence reads: CACFEGRGDGNEQFF. The CDR3 DNA follows: TGTGCCTGCTTCGAGGGCAGGGGGGACGGCAATGAGCAGTTCTTC. Full variable domain (outside the CDR3, taken from reference TRBV30 and TRBJ2-1): SQTIHQWPATLVQPVGSPLSLECTVEGTSNPNLYWYRQAAGRGLQLLFYSVGIGQISSEVPQNLSASRPQDRQFILSSKKLLLSDSGFYLCACFEGRGDGNEQFFGPGTRLTVL.

The V gene is TRBV6-6, the J gene TRBJ2-5; a possible D gene is TRBD2 (5 bases). The V end was cut by 6 bases, the J end by 1 base, with 9 bases between. The CDR3 length is 13 residues. Per the germline V gene, CDR1 is MNHNY and CDR2 is SVGAGI (reference sequence). The chain's CDR3 is CASSPAGQETQYF. The DNA for the CDR3 is TGTGCCAGCAGCCCGGCGGGCCAAGAGACCCAGTACTTC.

This clone was found once. The sample has other DNA sequences that encode this CDR3 too. The chain recombines TRBV25-1 with TRBJ2-3, with 12 bases that match TRBD2. Germline CDR1 is MGHDK and CDR2 is SYGVNS. The ends lost 8 bases at V and 6 bases at J; junction bases unmatched: 6. CDR3 length equals 14 residues. CDR3: CASSLAGGTDTQYF. The CDR3, as DNA: TGTGCCAGCTCCCTAGCGGGGGGGACGGATACGCAGTATTTT.

In its sample, this clone was seen a few times. This rearrangement joins TRBV6-1 to TRBJ1-1; D remains unclear. The CDR3 consists of 14 residues. V gave up 4 bases and J gave up 1 base, with 10 bases separating them. Germline V CDR1 and CDR2: MNHNS, SASEGT. The CDR3 reads CASSAIWKNTEAFF. In nucleotides, the CDR3 is TGTGCCAGCAGTGCTATATGGAAGAACACTGAAGCTTTCTTT.

The chain links TRBV30 to TRBJ2-3; the D is unclear. V shed 1 base and J shed 1 base, with 12 bases lying between them. This CDR3 is 15 amino acids long. Germline V lookup: CDR1 GTSNPN, CDR2 SVGIG (reference sequence). The CDR3 reads CAWSEGLSRTDTQYF. In DNA, the CDR3 is TGTGCCTGGAGTGAAGGCCTATCCCGCACAGATACGCAGTATTTT.

This rearrangement joins TRBV4-1 to TRBJ1-1; 7 positions agree with TRBD1. This CDR3 has 15 amino acids. CDR1 MGHRA and CDR2 YSYEKL come from the germline V gene. V lost 1 base, J lost 7 bases, and 9 bases stayed unmatched. The CDR3 DNA follows: TGCGCCAGCAGCCAAGGGGACAGAAGGACGGTTGAAGCTTTCTTT. It is translated as CASSQGDRRTVEAFF.

V usage is TRBV29-1 and J usage is TRBJ2-5, with D possibly being TRBD1 or TRBD2 (5 bases each). The V gene's germline CDR1 is SQVTM and CDR2 ANQGSEA. The CDR3 is 13 amino acids. The V end was cut by 4 bases, the J end by 1 base, with 10 bases between. The CDR3, as DNA: TGCAGCGTTGGCCGGGGCTTCCAAGAGACCCAGTACTTC. Its translation: CSVGRGFQETQYF.

This chain connects TRBV23-1 to TRBJ2-6; 9 nucleotides align to TRBD1. TRBV23-1 is flagged as an ORF with uncertain function. Unmatched junction bases numbered 5, after V lost 4 bases and J lost 1 base. The CDR3 runs 17 residues. As DNA, the CDR3 is TGCGCCAGCAGTCGTCCGGGACAGGGATCTGGGGCCAACGTCCTGACTTTC. This encodes CASSRPGQGSGANVLTF.

The V and J genes are TRBV7-2 and TRBJ2-7; D gene uncertain. V was pared by 5 bases and J by 5 bases, with 7 bases between. Looked up from germline, CDR1 is SGHTA and CDR2 is FQGNSA. The CDR3 runs to 11 residues. The CDR3 sequence: CASSPADEQYF. The DNA of the CDR3 is TGTGCCAGCAGCCCGGCCGACGAGCAGTACTTC.

With respect to this clone: The same CDR3 arises from other DNA sequences in this sample as well. The gene calls are TRBV30 and TRBJ1-3; no reliable D call. The CDR3 runs to 11 residues. The germline CDR1 and CDR2 sequences are GTSNPN and SVGIG (reference sequence). The V gene lost 2 bases and the J gene lost 3 bases, with 2 bases spanning the gap. CDR3 in amino acids: CAWSSGNTIYF. CDR3 nucleotide sequence: TGTGCCTGGAGTAGTGGAAACACCATATATTTT.

This clone has only a few counts. The chain recombines TRBV29-1 with TRBJ2-3, with a weak D call TRBD2 (5 bases). V was trimmed by 1 base and J by 0 bases, leaving 11 bases between them. Per germline, CDR1 SQVTM and CDR2 ANQGSEA. The CDR3 has 15 residues. The CDR3 sequence: CSVEGLALSTDTQYF. CDR3 DNA: TGCAGCGTTGAAGGGCTAGCCCTCAGCACAGATACGCAGTATTTT.

The chain recombines TRBV14 with TRBJ1-1; D is undetermined. The V gene lost 4 bases and the J gene lost 0 bases, with 6 bases spanning the gap. Germline CDR1 and CDR2: SGHDN and FVKESK. The CDR3 has 13 residues. The CDR3 DNA sequence: TGTGCCAGCAGCCCCAGCTTGAACACTGAAGCTTTCTTT. Protein: CASSPSLNTEAFF.

This clone was counted between two and nine times. The CDR3 loop is CAWTLTGNEQYF. The DNA of the CDR3 is TGTGCCTGGACCTTGACAGGGAACGAGCAGTACTTC. The chain has TRBV30 and TRBJ2-7; 7 positions agree with TRBD1. V shed 4 bases, J shed 5 bases, and the junction held 5 bases outside the gene matches. CDR1 is GTSNPN and CDR2 is SVGIG in the germline V gene (reference sequence). The CDR3 runs to 12 residues.

The chain carries TRBV30 and TRBJ2-1; weak D call: TRBD2 (6 bases). V lost 1 base and J lost 5, with 9 bases in between. Germline V gene lookup returns CDR1 GTSNPN and CDR2 SVGIG (reference sequence). The CDR3 is made up of 13 amino acids. The CDR3 protein is CAWSAVADNEQFF. The CDR3 coding sequence is TGTGCCTGGAGTGCGGTAGCGGACAATGAGCAGTTCTTC.

The rearrangement links TRBV12-2 to TRBJ2-1. TRBV12-2 is a known pseudogene. The CDR3 spans 8 residues. CDR3 region: CASSEQFF. DNA of the CDR3: TGTGCAAGTAGTGAGCAGTTCTTC.

The chain has TRBV25-1 and TRBJ2-5; weak D call: TRBD2 (5 bases). Per germline, CDR1 MGHDK and CDR2 SYGVNS. Trimming removed 6 bases at V and 0 bases at J, with 17 bases between. This CDR3 is 16 amino acids long. The DNA for the CDR3 is TGTGCCAGCAGCCCGGGGTGGGCAATGTACCAAGAGACCCAGTACTTC. It translates to CASSPGWAMYQETQYF.

This clone has a handful of counts. The CDR3: CASSQADGTYEQYF. CDR3 DNA sequence: TGTGCCAGCAGCCAAGCGGACGGAACCTACGAGCAGTACTTC. The gene calls are TRBV4-2 and TRBJ2-7; no reliable D call. V was shortened by 1 base and J by 2 bases, with 9 bases between the two germline ends. Germline V lookup: CDR1 LGHNA, CDR2 YNFKEQ. CDR3 size: 14 residues.

This clone was seen only a few times. The chain carries TRBV18 and TRBJ2-3; D is ambiguous. The germline V gene has CDR1 KGHSH and CDR2 LQKENI. V lost 0 bases, J lost 3 bases, and 7 bases lay in between. This CDR3 is built from 14 residues. The CDR3 DNA follows: TGTGCCAGCTCACCACCTCTTAGGACAGATACGCAGTATTTT. Protein: CASSPPLRTDTQYF.

The gene calls are TRBV11-2 and TRBJ2-7, with a possible D match to TRBD2 (5 bases). CDR1 and CDR2 from the germline V gene are SGHAT and FQNNGV. CDR3 size: 10 residues. The V end was cut by 10 bases, the J end by 3 bases, with 7 bases between. The chain's CDR3 is CATGNYEQYF. The CDR3 DNA is TGTGCCACCGGGAACTACGAGCAGTACTTC.

J is TRBJ1-1 and V is TRBV2, with a possible D match to TRBD1 (5 bases). The V gene's germline CDR1 is SNHLY and CDR2 FYNNEI. V lost 6 bases and J 3 bases, leaving 11 bases between the germline ends. This CDR3 contains 13 residues. The CDR3 loop reads CASRIREDTEAFF. For the CDR3, the DNA is TGTGCCAGCAGAATCAGGGAGGACACTGAAGCTTTCTTT. Combining the CDR3 with reference TRBV2 and TRBJ1-1 gives the whole variable domain EPEVTQTPSHQVTQMGQEVILRCVPISNHLYFYWYRQILGQKVEFLVSFYNNEISEKSEIFDDQFSVERPDGSNFTLKIRSTKLEDSAMYFCASRIREDTEAFFGQGTRLTVV.

This sequence joins TRBV19 and TRBJ2-7, with unresolved D. In germline, CDR1 is LNHDA, CDR2 SQIVND (reference sequence). The V and J ends lost 2 bases and 3 bases respectively, with 8 bases between them. The CDR3 is made up of 13 amino acids. The DNA of the CDR3 is TGTGCCAGTAGTATAAGCCCGAACTACGAGCAGTACTTC. Translation gives CASSISPNYEQYF.

The chain joins TRBV25-1 to TRBJ2-5, with 9 bases fitting TRBD1. V lost 4 bases and J lost 3; bases outside the gene matches: 6. This CDR3 spans 15 amino acids. Germline V gene data show CDR1 as MGHDK and CDR2 as SYGVNS. The CDR3 reads CASSVSGTGKETQYF. CDR3 nucleotide sequence: TGTGCCAGCAGTGTATCCGGGACAGGGAAAGAGACCCAGTACTTC.

The CDR3 nucleotides read TGCGCCAGCAGCCAAGCCCCTGGGGCCAACGTCCTGACTTTC. It codes for CASSQAPGANVLTF. V gene TRBV4-1 combines with J gene TRBJ2-6; no clear D. V lost 1 base, J lost 2 bases, and 3 bases lay in between. The CDR3 loop spans 14 amino acids. Per germline, CDR1 MGHRA and CDR2 YSYEKL.

The chain recombines TRBV29-1 with TRBJ2-3; D gene unclear. Trimming pared 0 bases from V and 10 bases from J, leaving 11 bases between. This CDR3 spans 12 amino acids. Germline V gives CDR1 SQVTM, CDR2 ANQGSEA. CDR3 loop: CSVEEWGGAQYF. As DNA, the CDR3 is TGCAGCGTTGAAGAGTGGGGTGGGGCGCAGTATTTT.

This clone came up once. The rearrangement uses TRBV2 and TRBJ2-5; D tentatively fits TRBD1 or TRBD2 (5 bases each). The CDR3 is made up of 15 amino acids. Germline V CDR1 and CDR2: SNHLY, FYNNEI. Trimming cost V 0 bases and J 2 bases, with 10 bases left between them. The CDR3 DNA is TGTGCCAGCAGTGAAGCCCCGGGACCACAAGAGACCCAGTACTTC. It translates to CASSEAPGPQETQYF.

This clone was counted a few times. Written as DNA, the CDR3 is TGCAGCGTGGGACAGCCGCAAGAGACCCAGTACTTC. It encodes CSVGQPQETQYF. The chain joins TRBV29-1 to TRBJ2-5; 7 positions agree with TRBD1. Trimming at V came to 6 bases and at J to 2 bases, leaving 3 bases not matched to a gene. This CDR3 is 12 amino acids long. Germline V gene sequence: CDR1 SQVTM, CDR2 ANQGSEA.

The V and J genes are TRBV7-9 and TRBJ2-3, with TRBD2 matching 7 bases. CDR3 length equals 15 residues. From germline, CDR1 is SEHNR and CDR2 FQNEAQ (reference sequence). With 1 base clipped from V and 1 base from J, the junction kept 2 bases outside the gene matches. The CDR3 is CASSLELAGTDTQYF. The CDR3 coding sequence is TGTGCCAGCAGCTTAGAGCTAGCGGGCACAGATACGCAGTATTTT.

This clone was counted only a few times. The chain combines TRBV29-1 with TRBJ2-1; D uncertain. V dropped 8 bases and J dropped 1 base, with 24 bases sitting between them. The germline V gene encodes CDR1 SQVTM and CDR2 ANQGSEA. CDR3 length: 17 residues. The chain's CDR3 is CSSPGVGFPSSYNEQFF. In nucleotides, the CDR3 is TGCAGCTCCCCCGGCGTTGGTTTCCCCTCATCCTACAATGAGCAGTTCTTC.